This TCR beta chain was found in a study of CD8+ T cells in alopecia areata. J gave up 3 bases and V 5 bases, and 11 bases lay outside the gene matches. The germline V gene has CDR1 SGHTA and CDR2 FQGTGA. The CDR3 totals 16 residues. cDNA prepared by RNA extraction and subsequent reverse transcription served as the template for sequencing. Clones were sequenced by immunoSEQ multiplex PCR, and TCRdb holds only the in-frame ones, with some missing. The sample yields about 210,000 clones, approximately 57% seen once. Treatment described: oral pan-JAK inhibitor, 5-10 mg twice daily. This sequence was found in a human donor with alopecia areata. The chain is built from TRBV7-3 and TRBJ2-7; 9 positions agree with TRBD1. The source was CD4+ T cells sorted from blood, collected at week 4, from a patient treated with tofacitinib. The CDR3: CASSPAGTGGLYEQYF. The CDR3 DNA is TGTGCCAGCAGCCCCGCAGGTACAGGGGGCCTCTACGAGCAGTACTTC.